This T cell receptor (beta chain) was recovered during a study of blood T cells in healthy people across ages. Trimming pared 0 bases from V and 2 bases from J, leaving 11 bases between. The CDR3 length is 16 residues. Germline V gene sequence: CDR1 LGHNA, CDR2 YNFKEQ. This clonotype has only a few counts. Donors were healthy Caucasian individuals from Russia aged roughly 6 to 95. Through a sample-barcoded 5' primer and a J-beta primer mix, a second PCR was run for roughly 7 to 11 cycles. Carrying 12 random nucleotides, a template-switch adaptor labeled each individual cDNA molecule. One entry per CDR3 protein results from TCRdb running MiXCR on the 5' RACE reads. This sample has 650,000 to 950,000 distinct CDR3 sequences; about 42% occur once, and the top ten carry around 21%.

The chain recombines TRBV4-2 with TRBJ1-5; D gene uncertain. The material sequenced was blood. The TCR comes from a man in his sixties in good health. The CDR3 region has the DNA TGTGCCAGCAGCCAAGAAGCTGGAGCGGGCAATCAGCCCCAGCATTTT. The encoded protein is CASSQEAGAGNQPQHF.